The next 25 T cell receptor beta chains were all read from a single sample in a study of CD4 T cells in relation to SARS-CoV-2 and coronaviruses. Before the COVID-19 pandemic, during about 2010-2018, CD4+ T cells were taken from unexposed donors. After nine to ten days of culture, CD4+ T cells were isolated. Antigen specificity for these receptors is unknown. Measured with immunoSEQ multiplex PCR; TCRdb has only the in-frame clones, and not every one. This sample carries roughly 29,000 clones, about three quarters of them seen once, and the ten largest clones take 20% to 25%. Sequencing was performed on CD4+ T cells from PBMCs, cultured in vitro. These receptor sequences come from a human donor in good health.

This clone ranks as medium-sized. This rearrangement joins TRBV6-1 to TRBJ1-5; no clear D gene. The CDR3 length is 15 residues. Germline-derived CDR1 and CDR2 are MNHNS and SASEGT. Trimming took 2 bases from V and 0 from J, leaving 8 bases between them. The CDR3 loop reads CASSELWSSNQPQHF. In DNA, the CDR3 is TGTGCCAGCAGTGAATTGTGGAGTAGCAATCAGCCCCAGCATTTT.

The chain links TRBV9 to TRBJ2-2; D uncertain. Germline V gene sequence: CDR1 SGDLS, CDR2 YYNGEE. CDR3 length: 13 residues. V was trimmed by 0 bases and J by 6 bases, leaving 6 bases between them. In DNA form, the CDR3 reads TGTGCCAGCAGCGTAGCAGGTCCCGGGGAGCTGTTTTTT. The encoded protein is CASSVAGPGELFF.

V usage is TRBV5-1 and J usage is TRBJ2-1, with 13 bases fitting TRBD2. Trimming at V came to 4 bases and at J to 7 bases, leaving 5 bases not matched to a gene. The CDR3 sequence is 15 residues long. Germline values: CDR1 SGHRS, CDR2 YFSETQ. The CDR3 here is CASSGGTSGTNEQFF. Here the CDR3 DNA reads TGCGCCAGCAGCGGGGGGACTAGCGGGACGAATGAGCAGTTCTTC.

The chain combines TRBV7-2 with TRBJ2-3; 7 nucleotides align to TRBD2. Losses at the gene ends were 1 base for V and 5 bases for J; bases not matched to a gene: 9. Germline assignment: CDR1 SGHTA and CDR2 FQGNSA. CDR3 size: 16 residues. The CDR3 reads CASSLGGGSSGDTQYF. CDR3 bases: TGTGCCAGCAGCTTAGGGGGCGGGAGTAGTGGAGATACGCAGTATTTT.

The rearrangement links TRBV5-1 to TRBJ2-3, with 11 bases fitting TRBD2. The CDR3 runs to 16 residues. After removal of 2 bases from V and 6 bases from J, the junction contained 8 bases not matched to a gene. Germline V gene data show CDR1 as SGHRS and CDR2 as YFSETQ. CDR3: CASSFSSGGYEDTQYF. The CDR3 DNA reads as TGCGCCAGCAGCTTTTCTAGCGGGGGGTATGAGGATACGCAGTATTTT.

The chain combines TRBV19 with TRBJ1-2; D ambiguous. The V end lost 4 bases, the J end lost 4 bases, and 7 bases lay between the germline ends. This CDR3 comprises 12 residues. Germline lookup yields CDR1 LNHDA and CDR2 SQIVND (reference sequence). The CDR3 sequence is CASSTRVYGYTF. Here the CDR3 DNA reads TGTGCCAGTAGTACTCGGGTCTATGGCTACACCTTC.

The chain uses TRBV2 and TRBJ1-2; maybe TRBD1 (6 bases). Germline CDR1 and CDR2: SNHLY and FYNNEI. The CDR3 contains 12 residues. Trimming left V 3 bases short and J 8 bases short, with 10 bases between. CDR3 sequence (DNA): TGTGCCAGCAGTGAGGGGGCGCAGGGCTACACCTTC. This gives the protein CASSEGAQGYTF.

The V call is TRBV3-1 (or the pseudogene TRBV3-2), the J call TRBJ1-4; D gene unclear. CDR3 length: 14 residues. V dropped 1 base and J dropped 0 bases, with 3 bases sitting between them. Per germline, CDR1 LGHDT and CDR2 YNNKEL (reference sequence). The CDR3 nucleotides read TGTGCCAGCAGCCAAGGAGCAACTAATGAAAAACTGTTTTTT. It codes for CASSQGATNEKLFF.

The CDR3 protein is CASSPSKADNEKLFF. Written as DNA, the CDR3 is TGTGCCAGCTCCCCCTCTAAAGCAGATAATGAAAAACTGTTTTTT. The chain joins TRBV18 to TRBJ1-4; D not resolved. Per the germline V gene, CDR1 is KGHSH and CDR2 is LQKENI. The CDR3 has 15 residues. V lost 6 bases to trimming and J lost 4 bases, with 15 bases between them. The variable domain in full, completed from reference TRBV18 and TRBJ1-4, reads NAGVMQNPRHLVRRRGQEARLRCSPMKGHSHVYWYRQLPEEGLKFMVYLQKENIIDESGMPKERFSAEFPKEGPSILRIQQVVRGDSAAYFCASSPSKADNEKLFFGSGTQLSVL.

As DNA, the CDR3 is TGTGCCAGCATTTTCAACCCCGACAGGGGCCGCAATCAGCCCCAGCATTTT. Its translation is CASIFNPDRGRNQPQHF. J is TRBJ1-5 and V is TRBV2, with 8 bases fitting TRBD1. The CDR3 spans 17 residues. Trimming removed 7 bases from V and 2 bases from J; junction bases left unmatched: 13. In germline, CDR1 is SNHLY, CDR2 FYNNEI.

The chain is built from TRBV10-3 and TRBJ2-3; no clear D. Trimming left V 4 bases short and J 1 base short, with 12 bases between. Germline assignment: CDR1 ENHRY and CDR2 SYGVKD. The CDR3 contains 15 residues. The chain's CDR3 is CAISVSREGTDTQYF. The CDR3 coding sequence is TGTGCCATCAGTGTATCGAGAGAGGGCACAGATACGCAGTATTTT.

This clone was detected a few times. The same CDR3 can be traced to other DNA sequences in this sample. The chain joins TRBV7-9 to TRBJ1-2; no clear D gene. The V gene lost 0 bases and the J gene lost 2 bases, with 7 bases spanning the gap. This CDR3 region has 14 residues. CDR1 is SEHNR and CDR2 is FQNEAQ in the germline V gene (reference sequence). The CDR3 reads CASSLASGNYGYTF. The CDR3 DNA is TGTGCCAGCAGCTTAGCTTCGGGGAACTATGGCTACACCTTC.

The chain carries TRBV7-8 and TRBJ1-2; 7 positions match TRBD1. The V and J ends lost 6 bases and 4 bases, in that order; junction bases with no gene match: 8. CDR1 and CDR2 from the germline V gene are SGHVS and FQNEAQ. This CDR3 is built from 14 residues. Here the CDR3 reads CASSRRDRFYGYTF. The CDR3 DNA reads TGTGCCAGCAGTCGCCGGGACAGATTCTATGGCTACACCTTC.

The CDR3 DNA is TGCGCCAGCAGCTTGGATGGCGGGGGTAGCACAGATACGCAGTATTTT. Amino acids: CASSLDGGGSTDTQYF. This rearrangement joins TRBV5-1 to TRBJ2-3; 7 nucleotides agree with TRBD2. The germline V gene has CDR1 SGHRS and CDR2 YFSETQ. V shed 0 bases and J 0 bases; nucleotides not matched to a gene: 4. The CDR3 totals 16 residues.

The rearrangement uses TRBV6-5 and TRBJ2-7; D might be TRBD2 (5 bases). Germline V lookup: CDR1 MNHEY, CDR2 SVGAGI. The CDR3 runs to 13 residues. Trimming took 5 bases from V and 7 from J, leaving 15 bases between them. Here the CDR3 DNA reads TGTGCCAGCAGTCCAACAACCCGGAGGGAGCAGTACTTC. Translated, it gives CASSPTTRREQYF.

The chain links TRBV28 to TRBJ1-1; a possible D gene is TRBD1 (6 bases). V dropped 7 bases and J dropped 2 bases, with 17 bases sitting between them. Germline V gene data show CDR1 as MDHEN and CDR2 as SYDVKM. The CDR3 loop spans 15 amino acids. This CDR3 reads CASKDGQTANTEAFF. In DNA, the CDR3 is TGTGCCAGCAAAGACGGACAGACGGCTAACACTGAAGCTTTCTTT.

The chain is built from TRBV7-9 and TRBJ2-3, with TRBD1 as a possible D gene (5 bases). The CDR3 spans 15 residues. Germline V gene data show CDR1 as SEHNR and CDR2 as FQNEAQ (reference sequence). Trimming took 5 bases from V and 4 from J, leaving 16 bases between them. For the CDR3, the DNA is TGTGCCAGCAGCCAACAGGACCTACGAGCAGATACGCAGTATTTT. This gives the protein CASSQQDLRADTQYF.

The chain has TRBV5-1 and TRBJ2-3; 8 nucleotides match TRBD1. CDR1 SGHRS and CDR2 YFSETQ come from the germline V gene. The CDR3 has 15 residues. The ends lost 5 bases at V and 0 bases at J; junction bases unmatched: 5. CDR3 sequence: CASRLTGASTDTQYF. The CDR3 DNA reads TGCGCCAGCAGACTGACAGGGGCTAGCACAGATACGCAGTATTTT. The complete variable domain, with remaining parts taken from reference TRBV5-1 and TRBJ2-3, reads KAGVTQTPRYLIKTRGQQVTLSCSPISGHRSVSWYQQTPGQGLQFLFEYFSETQRNKGNFPGRFSGRQFSNSRSEMNVSTLELGDSALYLCASRLTGASTDTQYFGPGTRLTVL.

This clone has a single count. CDR3 in amino acids: CASSRDRNTGELFF. The DNA for the CDR3 is TGTGCCAGTAGCCGGGACAGGAACACCGGGGAGCTGTTTTTT. The chain is built from TRBV19 and TRBJ2-2, with 7 bases aligning to TRBD1. CDR1 and CDR2 from the germline V gene are LNHDA and SQIVND (reference sequence). V lost 6 bases and J lost 1; bases outside the gene matches: 2. This CDR3 has 14 amino acids.

The rearrangement links TRBV28 to TRBJ1-4; D gene uncertain. V was cut by 5 bases and J by 5 bases, with 18 bases left in between. Looked up from germline, CDR1 is MDHEN and CDR2 is SYDVKM. The CDR3 length is 16 residues. This CDR3 reads CASSPPGGEINEKLFF. The CDR3, as DNA: TGTGCCAGCAGTCCCCCGGGCGGGGAGATAAATGAAAAACTGTTTTTT.

The chain joins TRBV9 to TRBJ2-2, with TRBD2 as a possible D gene (5 bases). Trimming took 4 bases from V and 4 from J, leaving 11 bases between them. Germline assignment: CDR1 SGDLS and CDR2 YYNGEE. The CDR3 length is 14 residues. In DNA form, the CDR3 reads TGTGCCAGCAGCCTAGCCCGGGGCACCGGGGAGCTGTTTTTT. Residues: CASSLARGTGELFF. The variable domain in full, with the rest retrieved from reference TRBV9 and TRBJ2-2, is DSGVTQTPKHLITATGQRVTLRCSPRSGDLSVYWYQQSLDQGLQFLIQYYNGEERAKGNILERFSAQQFPDLHSELNLSSLELGDSALYFCASSLARGTGELFFGEGSRLTVL.

The V call is TRBV27, the J call TRBJ2-1; 11 bases are shared with TRBD2. This CDR3 comprises 17 residues. From germline, CDR1 is MNHEY and CDR2 SMNVEV (reference sequence). J gave up 7 bases and V 6 bases, and 14 bases lay outside the gene matches. The CDR3 loop reads CASSYTNSGRAKNEQFF. The CDR3, as DNA: TGTGCCAGCAGCTACACGAATAGCGGGAGGGCCAAAAATGAGCAGTTCTTC.

This clone was counted a single time. V and J are TRBV19 and TRBJ2-2; the match to TRBD1 covers 7 bases. This CDR3 region has 14 residues. Germline loops: CDR1 LNHDA, CDR2 SQIVND (reference sequence). V lost 4 bases to trimming and J lost 4 bases; unmatched junction nucleotides: 3. CDR3 region: CASSRGQLTGELFF. The DNA for the CDR3 is TGTGCCAGTAGTAGGGGACAGCTCACCGGGGAGCTGTTTTTT.

The table lists this clone with a count of one. The chain links TRBV11-3 to TRBJ2-1; 8 positions agree with TRBD2. Germline assignment: CDR1 SGHNT and CDR2 YENEEA. The length of the CDR3 is 15 residues. J lost 4 bases, V lost 5 bases, and 7 bases had no gene match. This CDR3 reads CASSPGGPGYNEQFF. For the CDR3, the DNA is TGTGCCAGCAGCCCGGGGGGGCCAGGTTACAATGAGCAGTTCTTC.

The genes are TRBV10-3 and TRBJ2-5, with D perhaps matching TRBD1 (6 bases). Trimming cost V 9 bases and J 1 base, with 12 bases left between them. This CDR3 is 13 amino acids long. Germline-derived CDR1 and CDR2 are ENHRY and SYGVKD. Here the CDR3 reads CAIQQGSQETQYF. The CDR3 DNA sequence: TGTGCCATTCAACAGGGATCCCAAGAGACCCAGTACTTC.